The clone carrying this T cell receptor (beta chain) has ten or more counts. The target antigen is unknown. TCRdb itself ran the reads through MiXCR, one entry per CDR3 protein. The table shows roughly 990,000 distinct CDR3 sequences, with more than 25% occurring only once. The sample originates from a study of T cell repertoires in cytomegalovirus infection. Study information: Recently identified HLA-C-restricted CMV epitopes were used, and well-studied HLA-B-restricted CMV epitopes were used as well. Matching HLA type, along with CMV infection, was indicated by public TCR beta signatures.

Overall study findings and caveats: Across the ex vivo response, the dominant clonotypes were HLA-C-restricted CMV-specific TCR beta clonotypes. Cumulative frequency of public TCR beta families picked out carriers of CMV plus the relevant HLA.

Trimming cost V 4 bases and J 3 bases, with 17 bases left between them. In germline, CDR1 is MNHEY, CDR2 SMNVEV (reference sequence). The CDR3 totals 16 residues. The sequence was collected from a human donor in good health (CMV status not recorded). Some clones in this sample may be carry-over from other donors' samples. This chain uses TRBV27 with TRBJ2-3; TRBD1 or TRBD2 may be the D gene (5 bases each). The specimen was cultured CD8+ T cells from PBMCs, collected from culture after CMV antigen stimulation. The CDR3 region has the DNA TGTGCCAGCAGTTCGCCCCGAGGGGTTAAGACAGATACGCAGTATTTT. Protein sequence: CASSSPRGVKTDTQYF.